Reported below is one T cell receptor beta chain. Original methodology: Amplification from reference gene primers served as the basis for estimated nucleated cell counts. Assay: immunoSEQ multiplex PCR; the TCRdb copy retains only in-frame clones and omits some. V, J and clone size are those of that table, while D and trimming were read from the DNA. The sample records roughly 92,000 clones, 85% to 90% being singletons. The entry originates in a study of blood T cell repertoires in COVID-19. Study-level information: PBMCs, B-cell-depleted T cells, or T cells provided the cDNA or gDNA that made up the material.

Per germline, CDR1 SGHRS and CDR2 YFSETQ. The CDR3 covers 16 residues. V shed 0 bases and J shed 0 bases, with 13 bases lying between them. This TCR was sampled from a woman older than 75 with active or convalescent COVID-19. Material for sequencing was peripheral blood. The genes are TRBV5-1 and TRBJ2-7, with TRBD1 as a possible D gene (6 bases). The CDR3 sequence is CASSLDLRTVSYEQYF. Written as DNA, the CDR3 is TGCGCCAGCAGCTTGGACCTCCGGACAGTCTCCTACGAGCAGTACTTC.